This T cell receptor (beta chain) was sequenced for a study of T cell responses to AZD1222 COVID-19 vaccine. Generated by immunoSEQ multiplex PCR, the TCRdb table keeps only in-frame clones and is missing some. Counted here are under 150,000 clones, about 93% occurring once; the ten biggest clones make up under 2%. CDR3 size: 14 residues. Unmatched junction bases numbered 2, after V lost 3 bases and J lost 8 bases. Germline V gives CDR1 SNHLY, CDR2 FYNNEI. Study observations and caveats: With two AZD1222 doses given, Spike-specific TCR breadth and depth both rose. Sampling captured repertoires only after the peak T cell response.

For this clone: Its cognate antigen is unknown.

The chain combines TRBV2 with TRBJ1-4; 11 bases line up with TRBD1. The sample consisted of peripheral blood, taken on day 0 of AZD1222 vaccination. This clonotype was sampled from an adult in good health. Here the CDR3 reads CASSDRDRGEKLFF. CDR3 nucleotide sequence: TGTGCCAGCAGTGATCGGGACAGGGGGGAAAAACTGTTTTTT.